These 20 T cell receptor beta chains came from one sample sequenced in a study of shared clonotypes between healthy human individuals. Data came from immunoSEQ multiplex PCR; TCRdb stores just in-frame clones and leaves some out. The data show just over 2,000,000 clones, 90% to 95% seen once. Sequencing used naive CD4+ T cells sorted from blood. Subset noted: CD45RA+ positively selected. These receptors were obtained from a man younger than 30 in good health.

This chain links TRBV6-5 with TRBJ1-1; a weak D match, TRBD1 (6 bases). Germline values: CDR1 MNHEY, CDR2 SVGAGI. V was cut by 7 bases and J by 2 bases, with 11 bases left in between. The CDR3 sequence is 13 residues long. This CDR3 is CASTRQENTEAFF. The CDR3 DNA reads TGTGCCAGCACCCGACAGGAAAACACTGAAGCTTTCTTT.

The CDR3 DNA sequence: TGCGCCAGCAGCTTGGACTTGGGCGGTTACAATGAGCAGTTCTTC. Translation: CASSLDLGGYNEQFF. The V call is TRBV5-1, the J call TRBJ2-1; the D is unclear. V was clipped by 0 bases and J by 4 bases, with 11 bases between them. The CDR3 sequence is 15 residues long. Germline V gives CDR1 SGHRS, CDR2 YFSETQ.

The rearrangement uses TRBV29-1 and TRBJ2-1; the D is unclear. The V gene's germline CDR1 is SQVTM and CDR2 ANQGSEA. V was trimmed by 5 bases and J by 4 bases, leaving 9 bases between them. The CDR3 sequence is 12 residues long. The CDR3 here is CSVSEVYNEQFF. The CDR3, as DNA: TGCAGCGTTTCTGAGGTTTACAATGAGCAGTTCTTC.

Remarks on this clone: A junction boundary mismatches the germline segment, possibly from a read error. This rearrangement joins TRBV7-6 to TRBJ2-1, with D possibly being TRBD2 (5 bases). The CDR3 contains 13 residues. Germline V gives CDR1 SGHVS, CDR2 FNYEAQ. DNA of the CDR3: TGTGCCAGCACCTCCGCTATCGGGAATGAACAGTTCTTC. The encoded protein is CASTSAIGNEQFF.

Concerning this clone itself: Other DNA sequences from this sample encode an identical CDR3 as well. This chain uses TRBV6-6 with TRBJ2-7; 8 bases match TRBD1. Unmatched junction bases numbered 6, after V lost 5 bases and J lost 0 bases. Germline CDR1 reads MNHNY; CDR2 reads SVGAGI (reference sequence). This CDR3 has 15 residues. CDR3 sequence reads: CASSTTGDSSYEQYF. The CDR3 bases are TGTGCCAGCAGTACGACAGGGGATAGCTCCTACGAGCAGTACTTC.

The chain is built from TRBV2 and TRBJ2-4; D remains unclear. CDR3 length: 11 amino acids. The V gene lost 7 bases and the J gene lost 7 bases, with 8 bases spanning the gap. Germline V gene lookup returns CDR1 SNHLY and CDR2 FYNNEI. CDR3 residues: CASNPVNIQYF. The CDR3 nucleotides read TGTGCCAGCAACCCCGTTAACATTCAGTACTTC.

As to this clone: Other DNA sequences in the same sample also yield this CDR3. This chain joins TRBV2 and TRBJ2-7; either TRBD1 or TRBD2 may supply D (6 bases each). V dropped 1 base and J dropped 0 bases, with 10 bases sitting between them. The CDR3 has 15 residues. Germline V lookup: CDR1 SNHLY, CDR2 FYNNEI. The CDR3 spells CASSEEGGGSYEQYF. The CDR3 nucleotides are TGTGCCAGCAGTGAAGAAGGGGGAGGCTCCTACGAGCAGTACTTC.

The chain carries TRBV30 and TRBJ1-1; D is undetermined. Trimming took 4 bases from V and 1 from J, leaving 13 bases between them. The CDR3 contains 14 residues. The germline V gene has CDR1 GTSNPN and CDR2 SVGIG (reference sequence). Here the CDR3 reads CAWKQGGRNTEAFF. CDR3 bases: TGTGCCTGGAAACAAGGAGGCCGGAACACTGAAGCTTTCTTT.

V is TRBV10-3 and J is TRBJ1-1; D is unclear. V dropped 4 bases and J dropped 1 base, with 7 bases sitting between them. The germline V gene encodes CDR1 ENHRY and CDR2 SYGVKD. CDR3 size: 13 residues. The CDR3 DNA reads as TGTGCCATCAGTGGGCTGGAGAACACTGAAGCTTTCTTT. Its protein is CAISGLENTEAFF.

The chain's CDR3 is CASSLMSTGGEKLFF. CDR3 DNA sequence: TGTGCCAGCAGCTTAATGTCGACAGGGGGTGAAAAACTGTTTTTT. The chain links TRBV7-9 to TRBJ1-4; 9 nucleotides align to TRBD1. CDR3 length: 15 residues. Unmatched junction bases numbered 5, after V lost 2 bases and J lost 7 bases. In germline, CDR1 is SEHNR, CDR2 FQNEAQ (reference sequence).

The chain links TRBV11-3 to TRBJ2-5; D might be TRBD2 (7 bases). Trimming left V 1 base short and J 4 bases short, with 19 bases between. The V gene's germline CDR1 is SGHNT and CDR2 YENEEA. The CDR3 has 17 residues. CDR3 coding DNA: TGTGCCAGCAGCTTAGGGTATCCGGCGGGGGCTGGAGAGACCCAGTACTTC. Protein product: CASSLGYPAGAGETQYF. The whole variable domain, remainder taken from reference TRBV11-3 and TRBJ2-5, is EAGVVQSPRYKIIEKKQPVAFWCNPISGHNTLYWYLQNLGQGPELLIRYENEEAVDDSQLPKDRFSAERLKGVDSTLKIQPAELGDSAVYLCASSLGYPAGAGETQYFGPGTRLLVL.

The DNA of the CDR3 is TGCGCCAGCAGCTTGGGGGGGCTGACCGGGACAGCCCACATCAATGAAGCTTTCTTT. Its protein is CASSLGGLTGTAHINEAFF. The chain combines TRBV5-1 with TRBJ1-1, with 7 bases fitting TRBD1. CDR3 size: 19 residues. J was trimmed by 7 bases and V by 0 bases; bases with no gene match: 21. From germline, CDR1 is SGHRS and CDR2 YFSETQ.

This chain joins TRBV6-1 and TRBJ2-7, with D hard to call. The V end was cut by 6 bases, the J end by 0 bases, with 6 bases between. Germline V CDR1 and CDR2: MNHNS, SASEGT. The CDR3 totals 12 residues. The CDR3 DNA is TGTGCCAGCAGGTTTAACTCCTACGAGCAGTACTTC. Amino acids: CASRFNSYEQYF.

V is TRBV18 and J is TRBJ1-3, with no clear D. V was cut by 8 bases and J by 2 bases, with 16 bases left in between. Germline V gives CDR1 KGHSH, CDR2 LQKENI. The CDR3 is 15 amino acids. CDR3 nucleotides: TGTGCCAGCGCCCCTCCTTGGGGAACTGGAAACACCATATATTTT. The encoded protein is CASAPPWGTGNTIYF.

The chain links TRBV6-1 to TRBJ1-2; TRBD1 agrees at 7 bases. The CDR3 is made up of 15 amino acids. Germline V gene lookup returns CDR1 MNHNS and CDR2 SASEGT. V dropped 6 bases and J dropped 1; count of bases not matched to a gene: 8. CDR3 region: CASRALRDSNYGYTF. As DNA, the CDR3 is TGTGCCAGCAGGGCCCTGAGGGACAGTAACTATGGCTACACCTTC.

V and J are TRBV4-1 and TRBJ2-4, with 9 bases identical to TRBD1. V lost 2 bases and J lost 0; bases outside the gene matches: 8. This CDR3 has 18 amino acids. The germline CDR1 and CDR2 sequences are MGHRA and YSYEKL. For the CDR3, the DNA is TGCGCCAGCAGCCAACCCCGCACAGGGGGCCTAGCCAAAAACATTCAGTACTTC. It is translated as CASSQPRTGGLAKNIQYF.

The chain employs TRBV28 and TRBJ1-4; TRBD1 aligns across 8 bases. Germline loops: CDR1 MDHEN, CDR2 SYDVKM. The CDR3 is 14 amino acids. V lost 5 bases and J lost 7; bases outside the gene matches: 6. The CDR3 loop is CASSTPGGSEKLFF. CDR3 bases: TGTGCCAGCAGTACCCCAGGGGGCAGTGAAAAACTGTTTTTT.

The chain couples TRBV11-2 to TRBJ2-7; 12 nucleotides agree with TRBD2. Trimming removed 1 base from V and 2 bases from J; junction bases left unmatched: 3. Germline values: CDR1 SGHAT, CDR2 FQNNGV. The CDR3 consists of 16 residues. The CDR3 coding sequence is TGTGCCAGCAGCTTAGGACTAGCGGGAGTTGCCTACGAGCAGTACTTC. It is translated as CASSLGLAGVAYEQYF.

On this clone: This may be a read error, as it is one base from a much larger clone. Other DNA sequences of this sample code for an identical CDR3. CDR3 sequence: CASSLLGADYGYTF. DNA for the CDR3: TGTGCCAGCAGCTTATTAGGGGCTGACTATGGCTACACCTTC. This chain joins TRBV11-2 and TRBJ1-2; D is possibly TRBD1 (5 bases). Trimming shortened V by 2 bases and J by 3 bases, and 10 bases separated the two germline ends. There are 14 residues in the CDR3. Germline V gene sequence: CDR1 SGHAT, CDR2 FQNNGV.

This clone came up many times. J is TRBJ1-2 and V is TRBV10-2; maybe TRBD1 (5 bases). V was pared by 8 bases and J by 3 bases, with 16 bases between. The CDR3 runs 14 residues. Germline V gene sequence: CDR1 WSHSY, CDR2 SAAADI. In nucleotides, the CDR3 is TGCGCCAGCGGCGGGGGACCATGGGACTATGGCTACACCTTC. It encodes CASGGGPWDYGYTF.